Following are 25 T cell receptor beta chains from one sample sequenced in a study of a mutant IDH1 vaccine in newly diagnosed glioma. Their antigens are not known. The assay was immunoSEQ multiplex PCR, and TCRdb's table has in-frame clones only and misses some. Of tens of thousands of clones listed, about four fifths were seen once; the top ten hold 5% to 6.5%. Sample time point: week 11, during vaccination. Every vaccine dose comprised 300 ug of mutant IDH1 20-mer peptide plus topical imiquimod. The sequencing here drew on PBMCs, taken from a glioma patient whose treatment included an IDH1 peptide vaccine. These receptors were obtained from a man in his forties or fifties with glioma.

The CDR3 DNA follows: TGTGCCAGCAGGGGGGGGCCCGAGCGGAACACTGAAGCTTTCTTT. Its translation: CASRGGPERNTEAFF. The V gene is TRBV2, the J gene TRBJ1-1; tentative D call: TRBD1 (6 bases). CDR3 size: 15 residues. The V end lost 6 bases, the J end lost 1 base, and 15 bases lay between the germline ends. Germline-derived CDR1 and CDR2 are SNHLY and FYNNEI.

This rearrangement joins TRBV7-8 to TRBJ2-4; no definite D call. The V gene's germline CDR1 is SGHVS and CDR2 FQNEAQ. The CDR3 sequence is 13 residues long. The germline V and J ends were trimmed by 5 bases and 5 bases, with 10 bases remaining between them. The CDR3 protein is CASSPPWENIQYF. The CDR3 DNA sequence: TGTGCCAGCAGCCCCCCCTGGGAAAACATTCAGTACTTC.

J is TRBJ2-2 and V is TRBV18, with D possibly being TRBD1 or TRBD2 (5 bases each). The CDR3 extends over 15 amino acids. In germline, CDR1 is KGHSH, CDR2 LQKENI. Trimming removed 8 bases from V and 8 bases from J, with 21 bases in between. For the CDR3, the DNA is TGTGCCAGCAGTACCGGGACGACGGGTTCTGGGGAGCTGTTTTTT. Residues: CASSTGTTGSGELFF. The complete variable domain, with remaining parts taken from reference TRBV18 and TRBJ2-2, reads NAGVMQNPRHLVRRRGQEARLRCSPMKGHSHVYWYRQLPEEGLKFMVYLQKENIIDESGMPKERFSAEFPKEGPSILRIQQVVRGDSAAYFCASSTGTTGSGELFFGEGSRLTVL.

The chain combines TRBV2 with TRBJ2-2; a possible D gene is TRBD1 (6 bases). Germline assignment: CDR1 SNHLY and CDR2 FYNNEI. The CDR3 sequence is 13 residues long. V lost 5 bases, J lost 6 bases, and 10 bases lay in between. In nucleotides, the CDR3 is TGTGCCAGCAGTCCCAGGGGCTCCGGGGAGCTGTTTTTT. It is translated as CASSPRGSGELFF.

The J gene is TRBJ2-7, the V gene TRBV7-2, with a weak D call TRBD1 (5 bases). Germline CDR1 SGHTA, CDR2 FQGNSA. This CDR3 is 14 amino acids long. V dropped 1 base and J dropped 3 bases, with 10 bases sitting between them. In DNA form, the CDR3 reads TGTGCCAGCAGCTTAGGGTTTCAGGGCTACGAGCAGTACTTC. As protein: CASSLGFQGYEQYF.

V usage is TRBV27 and J usage is TRBJ2-7, with 8 bases that match TRBD2. CDR3 length: 14 residues. The germline V gene has CDR1 MNHEY and CDR2 SMNVEV (reference sequence). Trimming removed 5 bases from V and 2 bases from J; junction bases left unmatched: 5. The DNA for the CDR3 is TGTGCCAGCAGTAGTCGGCGGGGGGCCTACGAGCAGTACTTC. Protein sequence: CASSSRRGAYEQYF.

This rearrangement joins TRBV4-1 to TRBJ1-4, with a tentative D call TRBD1 (5 bases). The CDR3 runs to 15 residues. CDR1 and CDR2 from the germline V gene are MGHRA and YSYEKL. V lost 1 base, J lost 8 bases, and 14 bases lay in between. The CDR3 loop is CASSQGDPGGEKLFF. The CDR3 nucleotides are TGCGCCAGCAGCCAAGGGGACCCGGGAGGGGAAAAACTGTTTTTT.

The V call is TRBV7-8, the J call TRBJ1-6; 9 positions match TRBD1. Germline CDR1 is SGHVS and CDR2 is FQNEAQ. V shed 5 bases and J 8 bases; nucleotides not matched to a gene: 10. The CDR3 is made up of 16 amino acids. The CDR3 loop reads CASSPGGGQGYSPLHF. The CDR3 DNA is TGTGCCAGCAGCCCGGGGGGGGGACAGGGTTATTCACCCCTCCACTTT.

This clone has more than one count but fewer than ten. In nucleotides, the CDR3 is TGTGCCAGCAGCGCCGGGACATCGAACACCGGGGAGCTGTTTTTT. Residues: CASSAGTSNTGELFF. The rearrangement uses TRBV6-1 and TRBJ2-2; the D gene is possibly TRBD1 (6 bases). This CDR3 comprises 15 residues. CDR1 and CDR2 (germline): MNHNS, SASEGT. V lost 6 bases and J 0 bases, leaving 11 bases between the germline ends.

The chain carries TRBV7-9 and TRBJ2-7; 9 bases align to TRBD1. CDR3 length: 15 residues. The junction had 8 bases not matched to a gene; V was cut back by 5 bases and J by 3 bases. Germline lookup yields CDR1 SEHNR and CDR2 FQNEAQ (reference sequence). The CDR3 sequence: CASSPGTGKVYEQYF. CDR3 DNA: TGTGCCAGCAGCCCAGGGACAGGGAAAGTCTACGAGCAGTACTTC.

CDR3 in DNA: TGTGCCAGCAGTCCACCCGGACGGCCTAACTATGGCTACACCTTC. This encodes CASSPPGRPNYGYTF. The V and J genes are TRBV6-5 and TRBJ1-2, with D unclear. This CDR3 comprises 15 residues. V shed 5 bases and J shed 0 bases, with 13 bases lying between them. The germline V gene has CDR1 MNHEY and CDR2 SVGAGI.

The chain couples TRBV11-3 to TRBJ2-1; TRBD1 is a possible D gene (6 bases). Germline V gene data show CDR1 as SGHNT and CDR2 as YENEEA. Trimming took 1 base from V and 6 from J, leaving 13 bases between them. This CDR3 region has 15 residues. The CDR3 nucleotides read TGTGCCAGCAGCTTAGTGCAATTCAGGGGCAATGAGCAGTTCTTC. Encoded protein: CASSLVQFRGNEQFF. The full variable domain, completed using reference TRBV11-3 and TRBJ2-1, is EAGVVQSPRYKIIEKKQPVAFWCNPISGHNTLYWYLQNLGQGPELLIRYENEEAVDDSQLPKDRFSAERLKGVDSTLKIQPAELGDSAVYLCASSLVQFRGNEQFFGPGTRLTVL.

The chain combines TRBV2 with TRBJ2-3, with D hard to call. Trimming removed 4 bases from V and 8 bases from J, with 10 bases in between. The germline CDR1 and CDR2 sequences are SNHLY and FYNNEI. The CDR3 loop spans 12 amino acids. This CDR3 is CASSARTSTQYF. As DNA, the CDR3 is TGTGCCAGCAGTGCTCGGACGAGTACGCAGTATTTT.

This chain joins TRBV5-4 and TRBJ1-1; D gene ambiguous. This CDR3 contains 15 residues. Trimming removed 4 bases from V and 2 bases from J, with 15 bases in between. Germline CDR1 is SGHNT and CDR2 is YYREEE (reference sequence). CDR3 DNA: TGTGCCAGCAGCGCCGGAAGTCCTTCCAACACTGAAGCTTTCTTT. It encodes CASSAGSPSNTEAFF.

V and J are TRBV19 and TRBJ1-5, with no clear D. The germline CDR1 and CDR2 sequences are LNHDA and SQIVND (reference sequence). V lost 10 bases, J lost 1 base, and 14 bases lay in between. The CDR3 runs to 14 residues. The CDR3 DNA is TGTGCCACCTCCCTCGGGAGGAGCAATCAGCCCCAGCATTTT. It yields the protein CATSLGRSNQPQHF.

The chain couples TRBV6-5 to TRBJ1-4, with D possibly TRBD1 on 5 matching bases. Trimming pared 6 bases from V and 0 bases from J, leaving 11 bases between. This CDR3 comprises 15 residues. Germline lookup yields CDR1 MNHEY and CDR2 SVGAGI. The CDR3 DNA sequence: TGTGCCAGCAGGGCAGGGATTTCAACTAATGAAAAACTGTTTTTT. The encoded protein is CASRAGISTNEKLFF.

Of note for this clone: The junction shows a germline mismatch at one end, possibly a read error. The chain employs TRBV23-1 and TRBJ2-6; D assignment may be TRBD1 or TRBD2 (6 bases each). TRBV23-1 carries the ORF label, with uncertain function. This CDR3 has 17 residues. Written as DNA, the CDR3 is TGCGCCAGAAGTCACGCTTTTCGGGGGCCCGGGGCCAACGTCCTGACTTTC. It codes for CARSHAFRGPGANVLTF.

The V and J genes are TRBV6-1 and TRBJ2-5; weak D call: TRBD1 (6 bases). Trimming shortened V by 3 bases and J by 2 bases, and 16 bases separated the two germline ends. The CDR3 is made up of 16 amino acids. Germline V gives CDR1 MNHNS, CDR2 SASEGT. The CDR3 region has the DNA TGTGCCAGCAGTGAGCCCAGACAGGTTCTACAAGAGACCCAGTACTTC. The encoded protein is CASSEPRQVLQETQYF.

This clone turned up a few times. This chain uses TRBV5-1 with TRBJ1-4, with TRBD1 matching over 7 bases. V lost 2 bases, J lost 5 bases, and 3 bases stayed unmatched. There are 14 residues in the CDR3. Germline loops: CDR1 SGHRS, CDR2 YFSETQ. The CDR3 spells CASSFGDSNEKLFF. CDR3 nucleotide sequence: TGCGCCAGCAGCTTTGGGGACAGCAATGAAAAACTGTTTTTT. The full variable domain, completed using reference TRBV5-1 and TRBJ1-4, is KAGVTQTPRYLIKTRGQQVTLSCSPISGHRSVSWYQQTPGQGLQFLFEYFSETQRNKGNFPGRFSGRQFSNSRSEMNVSTLELGDSALYLCASSFGDSNEKLFFGSGTQLSVL.

The chain employs TRBV6-5 and TRBJ2-7; 7 positions match TRBD2. Germline V CDR1 and CDR2: MNHEY, SVGAGI. V lost 1 base, J lost 2 bases, and 8 bases stayed unmatched. This CDR3 contains 16 residues. The CDR3 sequence: CASSYLWGGNPYEQYF. The CDR3 DNA sequence: TGTGCCAGCAGTTACTTATGGGGAGGGAATCCCTACGAGCAGTACTTC.

This clone was detected only a few times. This chain links TRBV10-3 with TRBJ1-1, with D tentatively TRBD1 (5 bases). The CDR3 contains 14 residues. CDR1 is ENHRY and CDR2 is SYGVKD in the germline V gene. Trimming removed 2 bases from V and 0 bases from J, with 7 bases in between. The CDR3 DNA sequence: TGTGCCATCAGTGAGAGGACATTGAACACTGAAGCTTTCTTT. Its protein is CAISERTLNTEAFF.

This chain links TRBV20-1 with TRBJ2-7; D perhaps matches TRBD1 (6 bases). This CDR3 region has 11 residues. The V end was cut by 5 bases, the J end by 3 bases, with 8 bases between. Germline V gene lookup returns CDR1 DFQATT and CDR2 SNEGSKA (reference sequence). The CDR3 protein is CSAADSYEQYF. The CDR3 nucleotides read TGCAGTGCTGCGGACAGCTACGAGCAGTACTTC.

Turning to this clone: A read error may account for a junction end that differs from germline. In nucleotides, the CDR3 is TGTGTCAGCAGCCCCGGAGGAACCCTCCACTTT. It translates to CVSSPGGTLHF. The rearrangement links TRBV27 to TRBJ1-6; D is undetermined. Germline assignment: CDR1 MNHEY and CDR2 SMNVEV (reference sequence). This CDR3 is built from 11 residues.

This clone was picked up one time. The CDR3, as DNA: TGTGCCACCAGCGCAAACCCAGGGACCTACGAGCAGTACTTC. Its translation: CATSANPGTYEQYF. The chain employs TRBV15 and TRBJ2-7; D is possibly TRBD1 (5 bases). CDR3 length: 14 amino acids. Between the trimmed V and J ends, which lost 5 bases and 2 bases, there was a span of 13 bases. Germline CDR1 is LNHNV and CDR2 is YYDKDF (reference sequence). Based on the CDR3 plus reference TRBV15 and TRBJ2-7, the full variable domain is DAMVIQNPRYQVTQFGKPVTLSCSQTLNHNVMYWYQQKSSQAPKLLFHYYDKDFNNEADTPDNFQSRRPNTSFCFLDIRSPGLGDTAMYLCATSANPGTYEQYFGPGTRLTVT.

The rearrangement links TRBV18 to TRBJ2-5, with D perhaps given as TRBD1 or TRBD2 (6 bases each). This CDR3 comprises 14 residues. Germline-derived CDR1 and CDR2 are KGHSH and LQKENI. V lost 3 bases to trimming and J lost 1 base, with 9 bases between them. The CDR3 here is CASSPGGSQETQYF. CDR3 nucleotide sequence: TGTGCCAGCTCACCGGGGGGCAGCCAAGAGACCCAGTACTTC.